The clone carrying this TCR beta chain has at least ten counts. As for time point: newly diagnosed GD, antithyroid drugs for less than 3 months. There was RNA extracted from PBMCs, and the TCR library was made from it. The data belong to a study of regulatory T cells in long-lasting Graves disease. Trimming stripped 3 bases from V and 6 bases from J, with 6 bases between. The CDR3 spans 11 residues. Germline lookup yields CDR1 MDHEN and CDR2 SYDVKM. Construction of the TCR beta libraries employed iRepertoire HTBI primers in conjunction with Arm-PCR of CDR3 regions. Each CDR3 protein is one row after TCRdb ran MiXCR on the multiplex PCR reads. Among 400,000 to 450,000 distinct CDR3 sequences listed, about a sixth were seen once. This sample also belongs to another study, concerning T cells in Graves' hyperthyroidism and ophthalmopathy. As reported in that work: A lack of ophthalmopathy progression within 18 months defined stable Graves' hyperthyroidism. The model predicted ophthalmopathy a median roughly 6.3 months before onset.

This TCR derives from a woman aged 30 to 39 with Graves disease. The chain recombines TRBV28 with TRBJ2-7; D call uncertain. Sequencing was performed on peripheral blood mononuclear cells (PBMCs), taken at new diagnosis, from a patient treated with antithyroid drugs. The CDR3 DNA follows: TGTGCCAGCAGTTTCCTCTCCGAGCAGTACTTC. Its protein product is CASSFLSEQYF.